This T cell receptor (beta chain) appears in the sequencing data of a study of PD-1 blockade in classical Hodgkin lymphoma. Whole-study results and caveats: Compared with baseline, CD4+ but not CD8+ TCR diversity had risen significantly by C4D1.

The germline V gene has CDR1 SGHKS and CDR2 YYEKEE (reference sequence). This CDR3 is 12 amino acids long. The V gene lost 9 bases and the J gene lost 2 bases, with 12 bases spanning the gap. Brentuximab vedotin exposure varied, and every patient relapsed after autologous stem cell transplantation. Responses achieved at best were complete response, partial response or progressive disease. As regards this clone: Its antigen is not known.

Generated by immunoSEQ multiplex PCR, the TCRdb table keeps only in-frame clones and is missing some. This sample has about 32,000 clones, with around 82% found just once. The V and J genes are TRBV5-5 and TRBJ2-7; D remains ambiguous. The clonotype comes from a human donor with classical Hodgkin lymphoma. This specimen was peripheral blood mononuclear cells (PBMCs), taken at baseline. The CDR3: CANGPTTYEQYF. In DNA form, the CDR3 reads TGTGCCAATGGCCCTACCACCTACGAGCAGTACTTC.